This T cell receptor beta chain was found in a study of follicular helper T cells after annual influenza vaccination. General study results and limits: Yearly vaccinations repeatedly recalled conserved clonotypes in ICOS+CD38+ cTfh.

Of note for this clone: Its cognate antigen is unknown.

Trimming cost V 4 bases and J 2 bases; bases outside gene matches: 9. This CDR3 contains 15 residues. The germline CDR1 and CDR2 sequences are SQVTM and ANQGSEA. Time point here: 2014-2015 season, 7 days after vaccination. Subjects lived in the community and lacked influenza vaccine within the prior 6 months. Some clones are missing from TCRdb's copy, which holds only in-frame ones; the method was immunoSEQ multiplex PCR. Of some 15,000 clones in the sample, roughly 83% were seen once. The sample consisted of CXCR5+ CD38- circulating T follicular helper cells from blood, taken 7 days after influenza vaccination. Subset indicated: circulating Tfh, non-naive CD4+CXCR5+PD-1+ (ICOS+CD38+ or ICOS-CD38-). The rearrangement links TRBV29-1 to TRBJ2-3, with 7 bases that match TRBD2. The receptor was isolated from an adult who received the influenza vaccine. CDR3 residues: CSVGLLAESTDTQYF. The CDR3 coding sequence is TGCAGCGTTGGATTGCTAGCGGAATCCACAGATACGCAGTATTTT.